The 3 T cell receptor beta chains given below trace back to one sample, sequenced in a study of cytomegalovirus exposure and HLA in healthy donors. The PCR used 60 Vbeta and 13 Jbeta primers. The assay was immunoSEQ multiplex PCR, and TCRdb's table has in-frame clones only and misses some. The profile shows 130,000 or so clones, around 83% of them singletons. Sequenced input: PBMCs. The receptors here all came from a woman aged 25 to 39 in good health and CMV-seropositive.

The CDR3 region is CASSSPGEYTGELFF. CDR3 nucleotide sequence: TGTGCCAGCAGTTCCCCAGGGGAATACACCGGGGAGCTGTTTTTT. The rearrangement uses TRBV28 and TRBJ2-2, with D perhaps TRBD1 (6 bases). Trimming took off 4 bases at V and 3 bases at J, with 12 bases between the two ends. Germline V CDR1 and CDR2: MDHEN, SYDVKM. The CDR3 is 15 residues long.

This rearrangement joins TRBV18 to TRBJ2-7, with 7 nucleotides matching TRBD2. This CDR3 is built from 13 residues. Trimming cost V 2 bases and J 7 bases; bases outside gene matches: 5. CDR1 and CDR2 from the germline V gene are KGHSH and LQKENI. In nucleotides, the CDR3 is TGTGCCAGCTCACCAGCGAGGGAGGGGGAGCAGTACTTC. This sequence encodes CASSPAREGEQYF.

As for this clone: At one end, the junction sequence differs from germline, possibly due to a read error. The chain employs TRBV7-9 and TRBJ2-7; D gene uncertain. The CDR3 runs 10 residues. Looked up from germline, CDR1 is SEHNR and CDR2 is FQNEAQ (reference sequence). The CDR3 bases are TGCCCTTACGCAGCCTACGAGCAGTACTTC. Amino acid sequence: CPYAAYEQYF.